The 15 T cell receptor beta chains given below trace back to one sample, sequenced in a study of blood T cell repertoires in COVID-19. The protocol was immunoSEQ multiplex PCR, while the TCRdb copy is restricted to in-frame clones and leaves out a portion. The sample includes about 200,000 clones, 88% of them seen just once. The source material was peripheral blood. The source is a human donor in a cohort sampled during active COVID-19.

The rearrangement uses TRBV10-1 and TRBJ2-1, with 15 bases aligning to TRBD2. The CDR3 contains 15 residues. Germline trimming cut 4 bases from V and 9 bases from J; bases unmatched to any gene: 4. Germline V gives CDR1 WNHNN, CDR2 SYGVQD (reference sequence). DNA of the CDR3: TGCGCCAGCAGTGGGACTAGCGGGGGGGCCGGTGAGCAGTTCTTC. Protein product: CASSGTSGGAGEQFF.

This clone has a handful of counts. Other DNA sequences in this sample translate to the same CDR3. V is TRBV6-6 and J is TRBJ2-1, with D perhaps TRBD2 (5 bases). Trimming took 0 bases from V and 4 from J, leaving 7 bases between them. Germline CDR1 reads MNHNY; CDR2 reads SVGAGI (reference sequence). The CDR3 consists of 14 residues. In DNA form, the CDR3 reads TGTGCCAGCAGTTACTCGAGGGTATACAATGAGCAGTTCTTC. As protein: CASSYSRVYNEQFF.

CDR3 nucleotide sequence: TGTGCCAGCAGGTCGACAGATTATATGAACACTGAAGCTTTCTTT. It translates to CASRSTDYMNTEAFF. V usage is TRBV6-5 and J usage is TRBJ1-1; a weak D match, TRBD1 (5 bases). V was cut by 6 bases and J by 0 bases, with 14 bases left in between. The germline V gene encodes CDR1 MNHEY and CDR2 SVGAGI. This CDR3 has 15 amino acids.

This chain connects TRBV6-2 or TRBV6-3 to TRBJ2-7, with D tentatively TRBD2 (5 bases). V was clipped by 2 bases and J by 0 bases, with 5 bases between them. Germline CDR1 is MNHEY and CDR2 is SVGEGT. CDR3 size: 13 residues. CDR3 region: CASSYRDSYEQYF. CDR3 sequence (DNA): TGTGCCAGCAGTTACCGGGACTCCTACGAGCAGTACTTC.

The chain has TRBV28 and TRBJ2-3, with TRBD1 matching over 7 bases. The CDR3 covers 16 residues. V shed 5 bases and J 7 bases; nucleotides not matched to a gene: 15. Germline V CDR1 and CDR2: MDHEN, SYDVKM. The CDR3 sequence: CASSPLEGALRHTQYF. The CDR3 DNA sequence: TGTGCCAGCAGTCCCCTCGAGGGGGCCCTTCGGCATACGCAGTATTTT.

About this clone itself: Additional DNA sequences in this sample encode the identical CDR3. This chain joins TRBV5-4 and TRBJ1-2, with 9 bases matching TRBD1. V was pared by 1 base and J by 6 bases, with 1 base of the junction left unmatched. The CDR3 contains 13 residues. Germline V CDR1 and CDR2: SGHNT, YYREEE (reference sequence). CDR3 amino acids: CASSLTGGDGYTF. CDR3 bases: TGTGCCAGCAGCTTGACAGGGGGCGATGGCTACACCTTC.

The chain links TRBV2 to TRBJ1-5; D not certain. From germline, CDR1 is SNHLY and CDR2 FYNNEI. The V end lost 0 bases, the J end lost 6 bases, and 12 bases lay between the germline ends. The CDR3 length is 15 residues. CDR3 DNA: TGTGCCAGCAGTGAAGCGGTCCTAAGTGGTCAGCCCCAGCATTTT. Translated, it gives CASSEAVLSGQPQHF.

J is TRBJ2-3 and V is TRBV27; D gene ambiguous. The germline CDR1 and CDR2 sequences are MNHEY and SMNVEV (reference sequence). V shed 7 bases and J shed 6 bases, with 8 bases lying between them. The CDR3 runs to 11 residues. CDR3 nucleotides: TGTGCCAGCATAGTGGGCGATACGCAGTATTTT. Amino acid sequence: CASIVGDTQYF.

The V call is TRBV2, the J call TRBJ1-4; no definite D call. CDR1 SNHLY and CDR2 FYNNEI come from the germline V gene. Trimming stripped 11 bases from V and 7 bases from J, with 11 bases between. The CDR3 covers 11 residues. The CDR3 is CASNRGEKLFF. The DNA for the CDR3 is TGTGCCTCCAATCGGGGTGAAAAACTGTTTTTT.

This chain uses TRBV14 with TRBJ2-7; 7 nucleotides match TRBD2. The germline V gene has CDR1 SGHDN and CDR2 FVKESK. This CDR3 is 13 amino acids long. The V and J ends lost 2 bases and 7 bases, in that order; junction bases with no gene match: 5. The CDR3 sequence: CASSQWEGGEQYF. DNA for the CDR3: TGTGCCAGCAGCCAATGGGAGGGTGGTGAGCAGTACTTC.

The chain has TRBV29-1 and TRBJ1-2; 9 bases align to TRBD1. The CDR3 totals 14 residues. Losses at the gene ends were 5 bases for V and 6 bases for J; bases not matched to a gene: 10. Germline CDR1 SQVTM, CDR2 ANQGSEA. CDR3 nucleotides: TGCAGCGTTACTTTCGGCGGACAGGGGCATGGCTACACCTTC. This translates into CSVTFGGQGHGYTF.

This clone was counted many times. The CDR3 DNA is TGTGCCATCAGCATCAGGGGAATCGACAATGAGCAGTTCTTC. Residues: CAISIRGIDNEQFF. This chain uses TRBV10-3 with TRBJ2-1; TRBD1 is a possible D gene (6 bases). This CDR3 comprises 14 residues. CDR1 and CDR2 (germline): ENHRY, SYGVKD. The V end was cut by 6 bases, the J end by 5 bases, with 14 bases between.

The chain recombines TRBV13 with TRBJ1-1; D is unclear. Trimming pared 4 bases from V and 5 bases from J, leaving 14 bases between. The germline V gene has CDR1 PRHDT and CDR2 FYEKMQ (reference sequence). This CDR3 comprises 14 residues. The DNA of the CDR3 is TGTGCCAGCAGCTCCGCGGGGTGGAAGACTGAAGCTTTCTTT. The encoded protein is CASSSAGWKTEAFF.

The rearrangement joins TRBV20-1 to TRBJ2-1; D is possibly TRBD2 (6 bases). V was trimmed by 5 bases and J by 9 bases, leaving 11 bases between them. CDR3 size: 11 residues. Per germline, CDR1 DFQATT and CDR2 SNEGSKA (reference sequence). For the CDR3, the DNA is TGCAGTGCTTCTGCCGGGGGTGAGCAGTTCTTC. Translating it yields CSASAGGEQFF.

CDR3 residues: CASTTGLYNEQFF. CDR3 DNA sequence: TGTGCCAGCACCACGGGACTATACAATGAGCAGTTCTTC. The V and J genes are TRBV14 and TRBJ2-1; the match to TRBD2 covers 7 bases. The V segment lost 7 bases and the J segment 4 bases; nucleotides outside the gene matches: 4. The length of the CDR3 is 13 residues. Germline values: CDR1 SGHDN, CDR2 FVKESK.